This TCR beta chain was sequenced during a study of CD8 T cells in Susac syndrome. About the research overall: Blood was drawn from patients with Susac syndrome. At that point, they were therapy-naive, on corticosteroids, or on intravenous immunoglobulin alone.

RNA was extracted with the RNeasy kit, and a quantity of roughly 0.5 to 1 ug was reverse transcribed using random hexamers. TCRdb reanalysed the immunoSEQ multiplex PCR reads using MiXCR and keeps one entry per CDR3 protein. Of just under 95,000 distinct CDR3 sequences listed, 90% to 95% are singletons. CD8+ and CD4+ T cells from blood underwent TCR beta sequencing, which was carried out in a high-throughput format. Concerning this clonotype: What it binds is unknown.

Whole-study findings and limits: The study's TCR sequencing and HLA analysis drew on a certain number of individuals. That number was acknowledged as relatively small.

The trim removed 6 bases at V and 2 bases at J, leaving 1 base unmatched. Germline-derived CDR1 and CDR2 are DFQATT and SNEGSKA (reference sequence). There are 12 residues in the CDR3. The clonotype was recovered from a human donor with Susac syndrome. This rearrangement joins TRBV20-1 to TRBJ2-3; 8 positions agree with TRBD1. Sequencing was carried out using CD4+ T cells from PBMCs. CDR3 loop: CSARGPTDTQYF. In DNA, the CDR3 is TGCAGTGCCAGGGGGCCCACAGATACGCAGTATTTT.